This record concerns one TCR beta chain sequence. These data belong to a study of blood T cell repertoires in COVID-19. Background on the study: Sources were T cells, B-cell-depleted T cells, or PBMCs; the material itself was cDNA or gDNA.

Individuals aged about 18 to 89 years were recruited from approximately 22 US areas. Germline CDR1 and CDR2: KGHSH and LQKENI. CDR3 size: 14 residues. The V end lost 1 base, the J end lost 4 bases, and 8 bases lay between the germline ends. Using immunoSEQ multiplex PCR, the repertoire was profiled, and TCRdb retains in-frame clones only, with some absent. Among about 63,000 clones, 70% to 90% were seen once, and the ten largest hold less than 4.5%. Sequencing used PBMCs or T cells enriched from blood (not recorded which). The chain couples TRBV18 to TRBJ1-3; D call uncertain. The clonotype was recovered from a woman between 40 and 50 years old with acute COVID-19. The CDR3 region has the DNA TGTGCCAGCTCACCACGGGCTTCGGGAAACACCATATATTTT. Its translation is CASSPRASGNTIYF.